This T cell receptor (beta chain) was sequenced in a study of blood T cell repertoires in COVID-19. Overall study context: Material from acute and convalescent COVID-19 was sourced from the United States, Italy and Spain. The cDNA or gDNA used as material had been derived from T cells, B-cell-depleted T cells, or PBMCs.

The germline V and J ends were trimmed by 3 bases and 0 bases, with 12 bases remaining between them. This CDR3 comprises 17 residues. Looked up from germline, CDR1 is MNHNS and CDR2 is SASEGT. As originally analysed: Researchers report that nucleated cell counts were estimated from reference gene primer amplification. Sequencing used immunoSEQ multiplex PCR; TCRdb keeps in-frame clones, though not all of them. V and J calls and clone size are copied from that table; D and trimming were computed from the DNA. The sample lists about 240,000 clones, approximately 85% occurring once. The origin of this receptor is an elderly man with acute or convalescent COVID-19. The sample was peripheral blood. The chain employs TRBV6-1 and TRBJ2-6; no clear D gene. The CDR3 sequence: CASSDPTVTSGANVLTF. The CDR3 DNA reads as TGTGCCAGCAGTGACCCCACGGTAACCTCTGGGGCCAACGTCCTGACTTTC.